This T cell receptor (beta chain) stems from a study of T cells in Graves' hyperthyroidism and ophthalmopathy. About the study: Blood was drawn when the patient was first diagnosed and still untreated.

Authors of the study amplified TCR beta CDR3 regions from RNA transcripts. The TCR CDR3 was amplified in a first-round RT-PCR using the HTBI primer set. TCRdb fed the multiplex PCR reads into MiXCR, producing one record per CDR3 protein. The top ten hold around 7.8% of the sample, which has 540,000 or so distinct CDR3 sequences, about 15% seen once. Not enrolled were patients with uncontrolled infection, other autoimmune disease, pregnancy or lactation. Clinicians diagnosed patients from clinical symptoms, serum thyroxine and TRAb, thyroid ultrasound and orbital computed tomography. This clonotype has a count of ten or more. Its cognate antigen is unknown. The study, taken as a whole, reports: Blood held most thyroid clonotypes expanded above 0.001 frequency.

This clonotype originated in a woman younger than 45 with Graves' hyperthyroidism. Sequencing was carried out using blood.

Here the CDR3 DNA reads TGTGCCAGTAGCGGGAGCGCCTGGGGTGAGCAGTTCTTC. Translation: CASSGSAWGEQFF. The chain links TRBV28 to TRBJ2-1; 9 bases are shared with TRBD2. V lost 9 bases to trimming and J lost 9 bases; unmatched junction nucleotides: 9. The CDR3 is 13 residues long. Germline CDR1 MDHEN, CDR2 SYDVKM.